Following are 17 T cell receptor beta chains from one sample sequenced in a study of blood T cell repertoires in COVID-19. The assay was immunoSEQ multiplex PCR, and TCRdb's table has in-frame clones only and misses some. The top ten clones hold less than 9% of a sample with tens of thousands of clones, 86% of them seen once. The sequenced material came from peripheral blood. Source of these receptors: a man between 60 and 70 years old with acute or convalescent COVID-19.

The chain uses TRBV7-9 and TRBJ2-7; TRBD1 agrees at 9 bases. V gave up 5 bases and J gave up 0 bases; unmatched junction bases: 5. Germline-derived CDR1 and CDR2 are SEHNR and FQNEAQ (reference sequence). The CDR3 covers 15 residues. CDR3: CASSQGQGVSYEQYF. CDR3 coding DNA: TGTGCCAGCAGCCAGGGACAGGGCGTCTCCTACGAGCAGTACTTC.

V is TRBV9 and J is TRBJ2-7; 11 bases match TRBD1. Trimming took 4 bases from V and 7 from J; bases not matched to a gene: 7. The CDR3 sequence is 14 residues long. Germline loops: CDR1 SGDLS, CDR2 YYNGEE. CDR3 region: CASSQRTGGEEQYF. CDR3 DNA: TGTGCCAGCAGCCAGAGGACAGGGGGCGAAGAGCAGTACTTC.

This chain links TRBV19 with TRBJ2-1, with D perhaps matching TRBD2 (6 bases). The length of the CDR3 is 14 residues. With 6 bases removed from V and 7 bases from J, the gap between germline ends came to 16 bases. The germline gives CDR1 LNHDA, CDR2 SQIVND (reference sequence). CDR3 bases: TGTGCCAGTAGAGGGGCGGGAAGTCGGAATGAGCAGTTCTTC. It translates to CASRGAGSRNEQFF.

This sequence joins TRBV6-6 and TRBJ1-2; 8 positions agree with TRBD1. The CDR3 length is 13 residues. The V and J ends lost 6 bases and 8 bases, in that order; junction bases with no gene match: 8. Per germline, CDR1 MNHNY and CDR2 SVGAGI (reference sequence). In nucleotides, the CDR3 is TGTGCCAGCAGCATACAGGGGGTCCAGGGCTACACCTTC. This codes for CASSIQGVQGYTF.

The J gene is TRBJ2-7, the V gene TRBV18; possible D gene TRBD2, 7 bases. The V and J ends lost 3 bases and 4 bases respectively, with 16 bases between them. Germline loops: CDR1 KGHSH, CDR2 LQKENI. The CDR3 consists of 15 residues. The CDR3 is CASSPGGLTTYEQYF. CDR3 nucleotide sequence: TGTGCCAGCTCACCCGGGGGGCTAACAACTTACGAGCAGTACTTC.

This clone turned up a few times. The chain couples TRBV9 to TRBJ1-1; maybe TRBD1 (5 bases). The CDR3 totals 15 residues. CDR1 SGDLS and CDR2 YYNGEE come from the germline V gene. Trimming left V 2 bases short and J 0 bases short, with 11 bases between. The CDR3, as DNA: TGTGCCAGCAGCGTGATCCAAGGGGTGAACACTGAAGCTTTCTTT. Its translation is CASSVIQGVNTEAFF.

The chain uses TRBV6-2 or TRBV6-3 and TRBJ1-2, with TRBD1 identical over 7 bases. V shed 2 bases and J 1 base; nucleotides not matched to a gene: 10. The CDR3 has 17 amino acids. Germline CDR1 is MNHEY and CDR2 is SVGEGT. For the CDR3, the DNA is TGTGCCAGCAGTTACGATATGGGACAGCGATTTAACTATGGCTACACCTTC. Translation: CASSYDMGQRFNYGYTF.

The chain links TRBV7-2 to TRBJ1-6; D might be TRBD1 (6 bases). CDR1 SGHTA and CDR2 FQGNSA come from the germline V gene. This CDR3 spans 15 amino acids. The V end lost 2 bases, the J end lost 7 bases, and 12 bases lay between the germline ends. The CDR3 region is CASSLSSQGNSPLHF. CDR3 DNA: TGTGCCAGCAGCTTATCGTCCCAGGGGAATTCACCCCTCCACTTT.

The J gene is TRBJ1-1, the V gene TRBV7-2, with 7 positions matching TRBD1. The CDR3 is 15 amino acids. Germline CDR1 reads SGHTA; CDR2 reads FQGNSA. The V segment lost 5 bases and the J segment 0 bases; nucleotides outside the gene matches: 6. For the CDR3, the DNA is TGTGCCAGCAGCGCCCGGGGGACAGTGAACACTGAAGCTTTCTTT. This encodes CASSARGTVNTEAFF.

The chain links TRBV7-6 to TRBJ2-5; D not resolved. There are 13 residues in the CDR3. V was shortened by 1 base and J by 7 bases, with 10 bases between the two germline ends. Germline loops: CDR1 SGHVS, CDR2 FNYEAQ. CDR3 in DNA: TGTGCCAGCAGCTTAGAATTCCCGGTGACCCAGTACTTC. As protein: CASSLEFPVTQYF.

This clone was recorded once. This chain connects TRBV7-3 to TRBJ2-2, with TRBD2 identical over 11 bases. The V segment lost 3 bases and the J segment 7 bases; nucleotides outside the gene matches: 4. Germline V gene lookup returns CDR1 SGHTA and CDR2 FQGTGA. The CDR3 is 15 residues long. CDR3 in amino acids: CASSLTSGALGELFF. The CDR3 DNA reads as TGTGCCAGCAGCTTGACTAGCGGGGCCCTCGGGGAGCTGTTTTTT. Drawing the rest from reference TRBV7-3 and TRBJ2-2, the complete variable domain is GAGVSQTPSNKVTEKGKYVELRCDPISGHTALYWYRQSLGQGPEFLIYFQGTGAADDSGLPNDRFFAVRPEGSVSTLKIQRTERGDSAVYLCASSLTSGALGELFFGEGSRLTVL.

The V gene is TRBV2, the J gene TRBJ1-1; tentatively, D is TRBD1 (6 bases). The CDR3 runs to 13 residues. The V end lost 4 bases, the J end lost 10 bases, and 16 bases lay between the germline ends. Germline CDR1 and CDR2: SNHLY and FYNNEI. As DNA, the CDR3 is TGTGCCAGCAGTGTAAGGCAGGGGCAAGGAGCTTTCTTT. Translation gives CASSVRQGQGAFF.

CDR3 sequence: CACFARQGVSYWQFF. The CDR3 DNA is TGTGCCTGCTTTGCTCGGCAGGGGGTATCATACTGGCAGTTCTTC. The chain carries TRBV30 and TRBJ2-1; the match to TRBD1 covers 7 bases. CDR3 length equals 15 residues. V was pared by 6 bases and J by 12 bases, with 20 bases of the junction left unmatched. Germline CDR1 reads GTSNPN; CDR2 reads SVGIG (reference sequence). The variable domain in full, with the rest retrieved from reference TRBV30 and TRBJ2-1, is SQTIHQWPATLVQPVGSPLSLECTVEGTSNPNLYWYRQAAGRGLQLLFYSVGIGQISSEVPQNLSASRPQDRQFILSSKKLLLSDSGFYLCACFARQGVSYWQFFGPGTRLTVL.

This clone is a singleton in its sample. CDR3 in amino acids: CAWSVWGRGETQYF. CDR3 nucleotides: TGTGCCTGGAGTGTATGGGGGCGCGGGGAGACCCAGTACTTC. V usage is TRBV30 and J usage is TRBJ2-5; weak D call: TRBD1 (6 bases). This CDR3 region has 14 residues. Germline loops: CDR1 GTSNPN, CDR2 SVGIG (reference sequence). V dropped 0 bases and J dropped 5 bases, with 13 bases sitting between them.

The chain combines TRBV5-4 with TRBJ2-1; 12 bases are shared with TRBD2. The V gene's germline CDR1 is SGHNT and CDR2 YYREEE (reference sequence). V trimming: 4 bases; J trimming: 0 bases; junction bases outside the gene matches: 5. CDR3 length: 17 amino acids. The CDR3 DNA reads as TGTGCCAGCAGCCCCGGGACTAGCGGGTCCTCCTACAATGAGCAGTTCTTC. It is translated as CASSPGTSGSSYNEQFF.

J is TRBJ1-2 and V is TRBV14, with D maybe TRBD1 (6 bases). The CDR3 is 14 amino acids. The germline V and J ends were trimmed by 5 bases and 2 bases, with 12 bases remaining between them. Germline assignment: CDR1 SGHDN and CDR2 FVKESK. The CDR3 region is CASSGDRRNYGYTF. The CDR3 bases are TGTGCCAGCAGCGGTGACAGGCGCAACTATGGCTACACCTTC.

This clone has just one count. The CDR3 region has the DNA TGTGCCAGCAGCTTACTCCAGGGGTGGAATCAGCCCCAGCATTTT. Its translation is CASSLLQGWNQPQHF. This sequence joins TRBV7-6 and TRBJ1-5, with D maybe TRBD1 (6 bases). The germline CDR1 and CDR2 sequences are SGHVS and FNYEAQ. V lost 2 bases and J 4 bases, leaving 12 bases between the germline ends. The CDR3 contains 15 residues. Based on the CDR3 plus reference TRBV7-6 and TRBJ1-5, the full variable domain is GAGVSQSPRYKVTKRGQDVALRCDPISGHVSLYWYRQALGQGPEFLTYFNYEAQQDKSGLPNDRFSAERPEGSISTLTIQRTEQRDSAMYRCASSLLQGWNQPQHFGDGTRLSIL.